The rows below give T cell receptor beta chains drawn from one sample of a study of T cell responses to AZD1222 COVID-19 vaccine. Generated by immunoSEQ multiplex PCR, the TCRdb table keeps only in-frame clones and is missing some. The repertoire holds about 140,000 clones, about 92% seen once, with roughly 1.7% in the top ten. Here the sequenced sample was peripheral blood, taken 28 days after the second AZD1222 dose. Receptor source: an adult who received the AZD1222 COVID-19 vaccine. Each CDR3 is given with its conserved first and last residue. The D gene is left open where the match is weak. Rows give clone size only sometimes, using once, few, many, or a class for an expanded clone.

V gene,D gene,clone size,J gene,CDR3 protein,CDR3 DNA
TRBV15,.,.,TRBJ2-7,CATSRDPGARNEQYF,TGTGCCACCAGCAGAGATCCGGGGGCCCGAAACGAGCAGTACTTC
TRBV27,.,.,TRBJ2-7,CASSLSPLHSPFYEQYF,TGTGCCAGCAGTTTATCCCCCCTTCACAGTCCCTTCTACGAGCAGTACTTC
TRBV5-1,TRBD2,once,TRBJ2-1,CASSLAPGLDYFGEQFF,TGCGCCAGCAGCTTGGCCCCCGGACTAGACTATTTTGGTGAGCAGTTCTTC
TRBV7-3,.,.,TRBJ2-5,CASSSSVARETQYF,TGTGCCAGCAGCTCTTCCGTGGCCCGGGAGACCCAGTACTTC
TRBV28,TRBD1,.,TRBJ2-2,CASSPPEGQGSPGELFF,TGTGCCAGCAGTCCTCCCGAGGGACAGGGGTCCCCCGGGGAGCTGTTTTTT
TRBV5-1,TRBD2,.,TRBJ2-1,CASSLVGLADHNEQFF,TGCGCCAGCAGCTTGGTGGGACTAGCGGACCACAATGAGCAGTTCTTC
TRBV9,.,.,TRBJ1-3,CASSGHSGNTIYF,TGTGCCAGCAGCGGACACTCTGGAAACACCATATATTTT
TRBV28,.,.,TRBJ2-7,CASSLWTTGSYEQYF,TGTGCCAGCAGTTTATGGACGACAGGCAGCTACGAGCAGTACTTC
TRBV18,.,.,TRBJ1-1,CASSPGQGPPTEAFF,TGTGCCAGCTCACCAGGGCAGGGACCTCCAACTGAAGCTTTCTTT
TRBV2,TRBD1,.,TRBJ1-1,CASSKGQGAKPNTEAFF,TGTGCCAGCAGTAAGGGACAGGGGGCCAAGCCGAACACTGAAGCTTTCTTT
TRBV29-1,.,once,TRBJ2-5,CSGVGETQYF,TGCAGCGGTGTAGGAGAGACCCAGTACTTC
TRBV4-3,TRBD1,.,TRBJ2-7,CASSQGDRGFYEQYF,TGCGCCAGCAGCCAAGGCGACAGGGGCTTCTACGAGCAGTACTTC
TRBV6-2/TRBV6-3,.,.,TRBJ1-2,CASSLTQGKRGYTF,TGTGCCAGCAGTTTGACCCAGGGTAAACGTGGCTACACCTTC
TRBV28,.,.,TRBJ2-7,CASRSPEGAGPHF,TGTGCCAGCAGATCCCCGGAGGGCGCAGGGCCTCACTTC
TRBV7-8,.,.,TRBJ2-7,CASSSHYEQYF,TGTGCCAGCAGCTCCCACTACGAGCAGTACTTC
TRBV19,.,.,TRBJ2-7,CASSMQESAGQYF,TGTGCCAGTAGTATGCAAGAATCCGCGGGGCAGTACTTC
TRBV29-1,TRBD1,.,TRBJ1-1,CSAPGGPVSTGKNTEAFF,TGCAGCGCTCCAGGGGGCCCGGTCTCCACCGGCAAAAACACTGAAGCTTTCTTT
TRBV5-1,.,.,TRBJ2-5,CASSLARQVEETQYF,TGCGCCAGCAGCTTGGCCAGGCAGGTCGAAGAGACCCAGTACTTC
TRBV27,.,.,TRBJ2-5,CASSTSYTTRVRETQYF,TGTGCCAGCAGTACCTCTTACACGACTCGCGTGAGGGAGACCCAGTACTTC
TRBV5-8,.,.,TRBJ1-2,CASSPREVPYGYTF,TGTGCCAGCAGTCCTCGTGAGGTACCCTATGGCTACACCTTC
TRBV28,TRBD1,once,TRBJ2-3,CASILNDRGRADTQYF,TGTGCCAGCATACTAAACGACAGGGGGCGGGCAGATACGCAGTATTTT
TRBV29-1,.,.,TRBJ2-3,CSVEGAGRADTQYF,TGCAGCGTTGAAGGGGCGGGCCGGGCAGATACGCAGTATTTT
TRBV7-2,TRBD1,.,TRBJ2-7,CASSLQGVYEQYF,TGTGCCAGCAGCTTACAGGGGGTATACGAGCAGTACTTC
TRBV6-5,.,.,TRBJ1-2,CASTPVPNYGYTF,TGTGCCAGCACCCCGGTGCCTAACTATGGCTACACCTTC
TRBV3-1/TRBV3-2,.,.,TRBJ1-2,CASSQDGGGYTF,TGTGCCAGCAGCCAAGACGGTGGGGGCTACACCTTC
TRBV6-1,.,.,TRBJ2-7,CASSEGGGTDEQYF,TGTGCCAGCAGTGAAGGAGGGGGGACAGACGAGCAGTACTTC
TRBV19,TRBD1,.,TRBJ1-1,CATGGDVNTEAFF,TGTGCCACAGGGGGGGATGTGAACACTGAAGCTTTCTTT
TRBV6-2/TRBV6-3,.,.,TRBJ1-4,CASSWSGTEKLFF,TGTGCCAGCAGTTGGTCGGGAACGGAAAAACTGTTTTTT
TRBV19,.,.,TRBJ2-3,CASSPGSAFTDTQYF,TGTGCCAGTAGTCCAGGTAGCGCCTTTACAGATACGCAGTATTTT
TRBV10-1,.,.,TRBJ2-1,CASSWASHEQFF,TGCGCCAGCAGTTGGGCTAGCCATGAGCAGTTCTTC